These 29 T cell receptor beta chains came from one sample sequenced in a study of identical twins. TCRdb processed the 5' RACE reads anew with MiXCR; each CDR3 protein has one entry. The table lists some 1,700,000 distinct CDR3 sequences, around 33% of them singletons. The sample comprised cord blood. Receptors were obtained from a newborn girl in good health.

The chain has TRBV29-1 and TRBJ2-4; 8 nucleotides line up with TRBD2. The J call may be wrong; the DNA end is better matched by TRBJ2-7. The CDR3 is made up of 15 amino acids. From germline, CDR1 is SQVTM and CDR2 ANQGSEA. CDR3 amino acids: CSVEDPKRGRYEQYF. In DNA form, the CDR3 reads TGCAGCGTTGAAGATCCCAAGCGGGGGCGGTACGAGCAGTACTTC.

This clonotype was seen a few times. This sequence joins TRBV9 and TRBJ2-1, with 9 bases matching TRBD2. CDR3 length: 15 amino acids. The V and J ends lost 0 bases and 6 bases, in that order; junction bases with no gene match: 4. CDR1 is SGDLS and CDR2 is YYNGEE in the germline V gene. The CDR3 DNA sequence: TGTGCCAGCAGCGTAGGACTAGCGGAGGCCAATGAGCAGTTCTTC. The encoded protein is CASSVGLAEANEQFF.

The chain links TRBV5-1 to TRBJ2-1, with 8 bases matching TRBD1. The tail of the sequence fits TRBJ2-7 better, so the J call may be wrong. In germline, CDR1 is SGHRS, CDR2 YFSETQ. The length of the CDR3 is 16 residues. CDR3 region: CASSFLTGVKYNEQYF. The CDR3 nucleotides read TGCGCCAGCAGCTTCCTGACAGGGGTGAAATACAATGAGCAGTACTTC.

The chain carries TRBV6-5 and TRBJ2-7, with D uncertain. The CDR3 extends over 13 amino acids. The V end lost 2 bases, the J end lost 7 bases, and 12 bases lay between the germline ends. Germline CDR1 reads MNHEY; CDR2 reads SVGAGI. CDR3: CASSYGEVGEQYF. In DNA, the CDR3 is TGTGCCAGCAGTTACGGGGAAGTCGGTGAGCAGTACTTC.

This clonotype has only a few counts. The gene calls are TRBV29-1 and TRBJ1-1; no firm D call. From germline, CDR1 is SQVTM and CDR2 ANQGSEA. The V and J ends lost 4 bases and 2 bases respectively, with 14 bases between them. This CDR3 spans 14 amino acids. The CDR3 coding sequence is TGCAGCGTTGTTGGACCGCTGACTAACACTGAAGCTTTCTTT. Its translation: CSVVGPLTNTEAFF.

The chain joins TRBV2 to TRBJ2-3; D is perhaps TRBD1 or TRBD2 (6 bases each). Germline V gives CDR1 SNHLY, CDR2 FYNNEI. The CDR3 spans 16 residues. V lost 0 bases and J lost 3, with 13 bases in between. The CDR3 bases are TGTGCCAGCAGTGAAGCGCATCGGGGGCGGACAGATACGCAGTATTTT. Amino acid sequence: CASSEAHRGRTDTQYF. Full variable domain (outside the CDR3, taken from reference TRBV2 and TRBJ2-3): EPEVTQTPSHQVTQMGQEVILRCVPISNHLYFYWYRQILGQKVEFLVSFYNNEISEKSEIFDDQFSVERPDGSNFTLKIRSTKLEDSAMYFCASSEAHRGRTDTQYFGPGTRLTVL.

This clonotype was recorded once. This clone may be a read error of a much larger clone one base away. This chain joins TRBV20-1 and TRBJ2-1, with 10 bases lining up with TRBD2. J gave up 2 bases and V 4 bases, and 2 bases lay outside the gene matches. The CDR3 is 14 residues long. Germline V gives CDR1 DFQATT, CDR2 SNEGSKA (reference sequence). Here the CDR3 reads CSANSGGTYNEQFF. CDR3 in DNA: TGCAGTGCTAATAGCGGGGGGACCTACAATGAGCAGTTCTTC.

The chain carries TRBV6-5 and TRBJ2-1; D might be TRBD2 (6 bases). The CDR3 loop spans 14 amino acids. The V end was cut by 0 bases, the J end by 5 bases, with 8 bases between. Germline values: CDR1 MNHEY, CDR2 SVGAGI. The CDR3, as DNA: TGTGCCAGCAGTTACTCGGGACTTAACAATGAGCAGTTCTTC. It codes for CASSYSGLNNEQFF.

In its sample, this clonotype was seen a few times. This chain uses TRBV2 with TRBJ2-3, with 11 bases aligning to TRBD2. Germline values: CDR1 SNHLY, CDR2 FYNNEI. The CDR3 sequence is 13 residues long. After removal of 11 bases from V and 1 base from J, the junction contained 2 bases not matched to a gene. The CDR3 DNA reads as TGTGCCGGACTAGCGGGCCGCACAGATACGCAGTATTTT. Protein: CAGLAGRTDTQYF. The whole variable domain, remainder taken from reference TRBV2 and TRBJ2-3, is EPEVTQTPSHQVTQMGQEVILRCVPISNHLYFYWYRQILGQKVEFLVSFYNNEISEKSEIFDDQFSVERPDGSNFTLKIRSTKLEDSAMYFCAGLAGRTDTQYFGPGTRLTVL.

The V and J genes are TRBV10-3 and TRBJ1-6; D is unresolved. The CDR3 sequence is 13 residues long. Trimming took off 0 bases at V and 5 bases at J, with 2 bases between the two ends. Germline CDR1 reads ENHRY; CDR2 reads SYGVKD. CDR3 sequence (DNA): TGTGCCATCAGTGAGTCCGATAATTCACCCCTCCACTTT. Translation gives CAISESDNSPLHF.

This clonotype was observed a few times. The V and J genes are TRBV6-1 and TRBJ2-1; tentative D call: TRBD2 (5 bases). Looked up from germline, CDR1 is MNHNS and CDR2 is SASEGT. Trimming cost V 2 bases and J 5 bases, with 22 bases left between them. This CDR3 comprises 18 residues. The CDR3 nucleotides read TGTGCCAGCAGTGAATTTCCCTTTACTACCGGGGTTGACAATGAGCAGTTCTTC. Residues: CASSEFPFTTGVDNEQFF.

The chain has TRBV9 and TRBJ2-1; 8 nucleotides align to TRBD2. Germline V gene data show CDR1 as SGDLS and CDR2 as YYNGEE. This CDR3 spans 15 amino acids. The J segment lost 7 bases and the V segment lost 4 bases, leaving 10 bases of the junction unmatched. CDR3 residues: CASSLIGGAGNEQFF. Written as DNA, the CDR3 is TGTGCCAGCAGCTTGATCGGGGGGGCCGGAAATGAGCAGTTCTTC.

The V gene is TRBV20-1, the J gene TRBJ2-1; 10 positions match TRBD2. The CDR3 is 15 residues long. The germline gives CDR1 DFQATT, CDR2 SNEGSKA (reference sequence). J was trimmed by 3 bases and V by 1 base; bases with no gene match: 3. CDR3: CSARATSGVYNEQFF. DNA for the CDR3: TGCAGTGCTAGAGCCACTAGCGGGGTCTACAATGAGCAGTTCTTC.

The gene calls are TRBV6-6 and TRBJ1-2; possible D gene TRBD1, 5 bases. The CDR3 is made up of 14 amino acids. Germline CDR1 and CDR2: MNHNY and SVGAGI (reference sequence). Trimming took 1 base from V and 4 from J, leaving 10 bases between them. The CDR3 region is CASSYFGTVYGYTF. The CDR3 DNA follows: TGTGCCAGCAGTTACTTCGGGACCGTCTATGGCTACACCTTC.

On this clonotype: The junction does not match germline at one end; this may be a read error. The V gene is TRBV5-1, the J gene TRBJ2-1, with 10 bases identical to TRBD2. CDR1 and CDR2 from the germline V gene are SGHRS and YFSETQ. This CDR3 is built from 17 residues. The CDR3 spells CASSISGRTSSYDEQFF. The CDR3 DNA follows: TGCGCCAGCAGCATTAGCGGGAGGACGAGCTCCTACGATGAGCAGTTCTTC. The full variable domain, in which reference TRBV5-1 and TRBJ2-1 provide the parts outside the CDR3, is KAGVTQTPRYLIKTRGQQVTLSCSPISGHRSVSWYQQTPGQGLQFLFEYFSETQRNKGNFPGRFSGRQFSNSRSEMNVSTLELGDSALYLCASSISGRTSSYDEQFFGPGTRLTVL.

This clonotype was counted only a few times. The rearrangement joins TRBV27 to TRBJ1-6, with no clear D. CDR3 size: 13 residues. Per germline, CDR1 MNHEY and CDR2 SMNVEV (reference sequence). V was shortened by 0 bases and J by 6 bases, with 3 bases between the two germline ends. This CDR3 is CASSLSSNSPLHF. In DNA, the CDR3 is TGTGCCAGCAGTTTATCGAGTAATTCACCCCTCCACTTT.

V is TRBV7-9 and J is TRBJ1-2; D remains ambiguous. There are 14 residues in the CDR3. Germline V gene data show CDR1 as SEHNR and CDR2 as FQNEAQ (reference sequence). Trimming stripped 8 bases from V and 4 bases from J, with 17 bases between. In DNA form, the CDR3 reads TGTGCCAGCCAAACTTATTACGGGCTCTATGGCTACACCTTC. This gives the protein CASQTYYGLYGYTF.

J is TRBJ2-4 and V is TRBV7-6; 8 bases agree with TRBD2. CDR1 SGHVS and CDR2 FNYEAQ come from the germline V gene. V was clipped by 5 bases and J by 13 bases; unmatched bases: 19. The CDR3 is 16 residues long. In DNA form, the CDR3 reads TGTGCCAGCAGCCTAGAGGCCATTAGCGGGGCAGGTGAGCAGTACTTC. This codes for CASSLEAISGAGEQYF.

Of note for this clonotype: One end of the junction varies from germline; a read error may be responsible. V and J are TRBV12-3 or TRBV12-4 and TRBJ2-3; no clear D. The CDR3 runs 15 residues. The CDR3 DNA reads TGTGCCAGCCGTTTAGTTAACCCCCTCACAGATACGCAGTATTTT. This codes for CASRLVNPLTDTQYF.

J is TRBJ2-5 and V is TRBV20-1; 12 bases are a match to TRBD2. Unmatched junction bases numbered 22, after V lost 6 bases and J lost 11 bases. CDR3 length equals 17 residues. Germline lookup yields CDR1 DFQATT and CDR2 SNEGSKA (reference sequence). For the CDR3, the DNA is TGCAGTGCGGGCCGACTAGCGGGAGTTCTTGGAGGAAATGAGCAGTACTTC. This codes for CSAGRLAGVLGGNEQYF.

The sample holds a few counts of this clonotype. The genes are TRBV9 and TRBJ2-1, with 8 bases fitting TRBD2. Trimming took 6 bases from V and 6 from J; bases not matched to a gene: 5. Germline assignment: CDR1 SGDLS and CDR2 YYNGEE. The CDR3 totals 13 residues. The CDR3 here is CASIAGRTNEQFF. The CDR3 nucleotides read TGTGCCAGCATAGCGGGGAGAACCAATGAGCAGTTCTTC.

This clonotype has a handful of counts. The chain recombines TRBV20-1 with TRBJ1-2, with TRBD1 matching 10 bases. The CDR3 runs to 12 residues. The V gene's germline CDR1 is DFQATT and CDR2 SNEGSKA (reference sequence). V lost 3 bases to trimming and J lost 7 bases; unmatched junction nucleotides: 2. The CDR3 loop reads CSASGTGVGYTF. For the CDR3, the DNA is TGCAGTGCTAGCGGGACAGGGGTTGGCTACACCTTC.

This chain uses TRBV27 with TRBJ1-1, with D perhaps TRBD1 (6 bases). The CDR3 has 14 amino acids. Trimming left V 6 bases short and J 5 bases short, with 16 bases between. Per the germline V gene, CDR1 is MNHEY and CDR2 is SMNVEV (reference sequence). CDR3 DNA sequence: TGTGCCAGCAGGATACAGGGTGGGGGGACTGAAGCTTTCTTT. Its protein is CASRIQGGGTEAFF.

V and J are TRBV20-1 and TRBJ2-1; possibly TRBD1 or TRBD2 for D (5 bases each). There are 13 residues in the CDR3. The V gene lost 0 bases and the J gene lost 8 bases, with 11 bases spanning the gap. The V gene's germline CDR1 is DFQATT and CDR2 SNEGSKA (reference sequence). The CDR3 DNA reads as TGCAGTGCTAGAGAGGGGCCGGGGTATGAGCAGTTCTTC. Its translation is CSAREGPGYEQFF.

The chain combines TRBV6-5 with TRBJ2-7, with TRBD1 matching 9 bases. The J call could be wrong; TRBJ2-5 is a better fit for the DNA end. Germline V CDR1 and CDR2: MNHEY, SVGAGI. CDR3 length: 17 amino acids. The CDR3 protein is CASSYAPGQGLIETQYF. The DNA of the CDR3 is TGTGCCAGCAGTTACGCACCGGGACAGGGACTAATAGAGACCCAGTACTTC.

The rearrangement joins TRBV20-1 to TRBJ2-7; D unclear. CDR3 length: 13 residues. V shed 3 bases and J shed 6 bases, with 15 bases lying between them. CDR1 is DFQATT and CDR2 is SNEGSKA in the germline V gene (reference sequence). CDR3 amino acids: CSASGWISPEQYF. The CDR3 nucleotides read TGCAGTGCTAGCGGATGGATCTCTCCCGAGCAGTACTTC.

The DNA of the CDR3 is TGTGCCAGCAGCAGCGGCGGGACTAGCGGGGAGACCCAGTACTTC. Translated, it gives CASSSGGTSGETQYF. The gene calls are TRBV5-6 and TRBJ2-5; TRBD2 matches 12 bases. Germline V gives CDR1 SGHDT, CDR2 YYEEEE. The CDR3 runs to 15 residues. Germline trimming cut 4 bases from V and 5 bases from J; bases unmatched to any gene: 6.

This chain connects TRBV18 to TRBJ2-7; tentatively, D is TRBD2 (6 bases). V was pared by 0 bases and J by 2 bases, with 11 bases between. Germline V gene data show CDR1 as KGHSH and CDR2 as LQKENI. There are 15 residues in the CDR3. In DNA, the CDR3 is TGTGCCAGCTCACCACCGGGACTCGAGACCTACGAGCAGTACTTC. It yields the protein CASSPPGLETYEQYF. The variable domain in full, completed from reference TRBV18 and TRBJ2-7, reads NAGVMQNPRHLVRRRGQEARLRCSPMKGHSHVYWYRQLPEEGLKFMVYLQKENIIDESGMPKERFSAEFPKEGPSILRIQQVVRGDSAAYFCASSPPGLETYEQYFGPGTRLTVT.

This clonotype has just a few counts. The chain uses TRBV5-1 and TRBJ2-3; D possibly corresponds to TRBD1 (6 bases). The V gene lost 3 bases and the J gene lost 4 bases, with 15 bases spanning the gap. Looked up from germline, CDR1 is SGHRS and CDR2 is YFSETQ. The CDR3 consists of 15 residues. CDR3 coding DNA: TGCGCCAGCAGCTCCTACAGGGCAGGGGCAGATACGCAGTATTTT. Protein sequence: CASSSYRAGADTQYF. The variable domain in full, with the rest retrieved from reference TRBV5-1 and TRBJ2-3, is KAGVTQTPRYLIKTRGQQVTLSCSPISGHRSVSWYQQTPGQGLQFLFEYFSETQRNKGNFPGRFSGRQFSNSRSEMNVSTLELGDSALYLCASSSYRAGADTQYFGPGTRLTVL.